This is a list of T cell receptor beta chains from one sample in a study of blood T cells in healthy people across ages. Via MiXCR, TCRdb re-called the 5' RACE reads, giving one row per CDR3 protein. The sample shows 870,000 or so distinct CDR3 sequences, more than 25% of them seen only once. The sample was blood. The receptors come from a woman of 80 years or more in good health. Both conserved end residues are part of each CDR3. The D gene is left open where the match is weak. Size tells how often a clone was seen (once, few, many) or the class of an expanded clone, and some rows leave it out.

TRBV7-2	TRBJ1-2	.	.	TGTGCCAGCAGCTTAGATCCGTCCAGGGACTTGCATGGCTACACCTTC	CASSLDPSRDLHGYTF
TRBV7-8	TRBJ2-3	.	many	TGTGCCAGCAGCTTAAGAGGCGCCTCTCGGACCACAGATACGCAGTATTTT	CASSLRGASRTTDTQYF
TRBV6-6	TRBJ2-1	TRBD2	many	TGTGCCAGCCAACTAGCGGGGTCCAATGAGCAGTTCTTC	CASQLAGSNEQFF
TRBV7-2	TRBJ1-1	.	.	TGTGCCAGCAGCTCCTCCGGTCAGCAGACTATGGGGGCTTTCTTT	CASSSSGQQTMGAFF
TRBV7-2	TRBJ1-1	.	.	TGTGCCAGCAGCCAAAGTCTGGGGGGCACTGAAGCTTTCTTT	CASSQSLGGTEAFF
TRBV5-5	TRBJ1-1	TRBD1	few	TGTGCCAGCAGAGGACAGGGGCTTGGCACTGAAGCTTTCTTT	CASRGQGLGTEAFF
TRBV18	TRBJ2-7	.	few	TGTGCCAGCTCACCAAGGGGCCAGGGGAACCACGAGCAGTACTTC	CASSPRGQGNHEQYF
TRBV7-2	TRBJ2-5	.	.	TGTGCCAGCAGCTTAGGAAGAGCGCTGAATCAAGAGACCCAGTACTTC	CASSLGRALNQETQYF
TRBV5-1	TRBJ2-3	.	many	TGCGCCAGCAGCCCTGGTGTCGGGGCTAGCACAGATACGCAGTATTTT	CASSPGVGASTDTQYF
TRBV2	TRBJ1-2	.	.	TGTGCCAGCAGCGTCGGACGGACCTATGGCTACACCTTC	CASSVGRTYGYTF
TRBV6-5	TRBJ1-1	TRBD1	.	TGTGCCAGCAGCTACTCGAGCAGGGGGATGAACACTGAAGCTTTCTTT	CASSYSSRGMNTEAFF
TRBV6-6	TRBJ1-5	TRBD1	.	TGTGCCAGCAGTCCCTCGGACAGGCCCAATCAGCCCCAGCATTTT	CASSPSDRPNQPQHF
TRBV29-1	TRBJ1-1	TRBD1	.	TGCAGCGTTGAACGGACAGGACACTTGAACACTGAAGCTTTCTTT	CSVERTGHLNTEAFF
TRBV20-1	TRBJ2-7	TRBD1	.	TGCAGTGCTAGAGACGGACAGGGGGCGGCGGACGAGCAGTACTTC	CSARDGQGAADEQYF
TRBV27	TRBJ2-5	.	many	TGTGCCAGCAGTTTATATGGACAGCAAGAGACCCAGTACTTC	CASSLYGQQETQYF
TRBV20-1	TRBJ2-7	.	few	TGCAGTGCTAGGGTGGGACGGGGGAGTACCTACGAGCAGTACTTC	CSARVGRGSTYEQYF
TRBV12-2	TRBJ1-4	.	once	TGTGCAAGTCGCTTAGGGGTGGGATGGCCGTTTTTT	CASRLGVGWPFF
TRBV6-5	TRBJ1-5	.	few	TGTGCCAGCAGTTACTCTGGGCCGGACAGAGGGAAGCCCCAGCATTTT	CASSYSGPDRGKPQHF
TRBV20-1	TRBJ1-4	.	many	TGCAGTGCTAGAGATCTTAACAGAGATAATGAAAAACTGTTTTTT	CSARDLNRDNEKLFF
TRBV28	TRBJ2-5	.	few	TGTGCCAGCAGTTTACGGGTAGGGACCCAGTACTTC	CASSLRVGTQYF
TRBV6-5	TRBJ2-5	TRBD1	many	TGTGCCAGCAGTTACTCGACAGGGGGAGGGCGACAGACCCAGTACTTC	CASSYSTGGGRQTQYF
TRBV20-1	TRBJ2-1	TRBD2	.	TGCAGTGCAAAGCTAGCGGGGGGCCGCTACAATGAGCAGTCCTTC	CSAKLAGGRYNEQSF
TRBV20-1	TRBJ2-7	.	.	TGCAGTGCCCAGCCAAAGGGTCGGCCCTACGAGCAGTACTTC	CSAQPKGRPYEQYF
TRBV11-2	TRBJ2-5	.	once	TGTGCCAGCAGCTTAGGAACAGGACCCCTCTTC	CASSLGTGPLF
TRBV24-1	TRBJ2-7	.	.	TGTGCCACCAGTGATCGGGCAGCGACCTACAATGAGCAGTACTTC	CATSDRAATYNEQYF
TRBV20-1	TRBJ2-3	.	many	TGCAGTGCTAGAAACGAATTAACACAGAATACGCAGTATTTT	CSARNELTQNTQYF
TRBV12-3/TRBV12-4	TRBJ2-1	.	.	TGTGCCAGCAGTTTTCGGAGGCTGAACAATGAGCAGTTCTTC	CASSFRRLNNEQFF
TRBV7-9	TRBJ1-2	.	many	TGTGCCAGCAGCTTGAATGGGGGTACGGGCTACACCTTC	CASSLNGGTGYTF
TRBV7-2	TRBJ1-5	TRBD1	many	TGTGCCAGCAGCCTGGGACAGAGCTTTGTTCAGCCCCAGCATTTT	CASSLGQSFVQPQHF
TRBV12-3/TRBV12-4	TRBJ2-1	.	.	TGTGCCAGCAGTTTAGCTACTAGGACGGTAGTATATGAGCAGTTCTTC	CASSLATRTVVYEQFF
TRBV5-5	TRBJ1-6	.	many	TGTGCCAGCAGCTTCGGCAGTACCAGGAGCTCCTATAATTCACCCCTCCACTTT	CASSFGSTRSSYNSPLHF
TRBV5-4	TRBJ2-7	.	few	TGTGCCAGCAGCTTGGGTCGGGGACGCGACGAGCAGTACTTC	CASSLGRGRDEQYF
TRBV29-1	TRBJ2-4	.	.	TGCAGCGTTGAAGATCGCAGGGCACGAAACATTCAGTACTTC	CSVEDRRARNIQYF
TRBV19	TRBJ2-2	TRBD1	.	TGTGCCAGTAGTTCCACCGGGACAGGGGGCGAAGGGACCGGGGAGCTGTTTTTT	CASSSTGTGGEGTGELFF
TRBV12-3/TRBV12-4	TRBJ2-7	.	many	TGCGCCAGCAGCTCGGGGTCCAAATACGAGCAGTACTTC	CASSSGSKYEQYF
TRBV12-3/TRBV12-4	TRBJ2-3	.	once	TGTGCCAGCAGTGGAGGAGGGGGCGCAGATACGCAGTATTTT	CASSGGGGADTQYF
TRBV28	TRBJ2-3	TRBD2	many	TGTGCCAGCACTACGGGACTAGCGGCTAGCACAGATACGCAGTATTTT	CASTTGLAASTDTQYF
TRBV9	TRBJ2-5	.	many	TGTGCCAGCAGCGTAGGCCAGCGGGCTGCGGGGACCCAGTACTTC	CASSVGQRAAGTQYF
TRBV5-1	TRBJ1-6	.	few	TGCGCCAGCAGCTTTGATTCCGGGGCAGGTAATTCACCCCTCCACTTT	CASSFDSGAGNSPLHF
TRBV5-5	TRBJ2-3	TRBD2	few	TGTGCCAGCAGCTTGCAAGCGGGGGGGCCCCAGGGCACAGATACGCAGTATTTT	CASSLQAGGPQGTDTQYF
TRBV7-9	TRBJ1-2	.	.	TGTGCCGGCAGCATCCAGGGTAGAGGCTATGGCTACACCTTC	CAGSIQGRGYGYTF
TRBV7-9	TRBJ2-3	TRBD2	few	TGTGCCAGCAGCTTCGCTAGCGGAAACACAGATACGCAGTATTTT	CASSFASGNTDTQYF
TRBV27	TRBJ2-7	TRBD1	many	TGTGCCAGCAGTTTTACGACAGGGGGCGACGAGCAGTACTTC	CASSFTTGGDEQYF
TRBV11-3	TRBJ2-4	.	.	TGTGCCAGCAGCTTAGTTTCCCAGGGAGCCAAAAACATTCAGTACTTC	CASSLVSQGAKNIQYF
TRBV30	TRBJ2-3	.	.	TGTGCCTGGATCCCCCCTTCGAGCAGGGTTCGAGATACGCAGTATTTT	CAWIPPSSRVRDTQYF
TRBV4-1	TRBJ1-2	.	.	TGCGCCAGCAGCCAAGAGGGGATATCACGGGGCTACACCTTC	CASSQEGISRGYTF
TRBV7-9	TRBJ1-5	.	few	TGTGCCAGCAGCTTAGCGGCGGGGGAAGGCAATCAGCCCCAGCATTTT	CASSLAAGEGNQPQHF
TRBV4-3	TRBJ2-3	.	many	TGCGCCAGCAGCCTAGGGATTAGCGCAGATACGCAGTATTTT	CASSLGISADTQYF
TRBV20-1	TRBJ2-7	TRBD2	many	TGCAGTGCTAGAGACTCTAGCGGGGAGTACTACGAGCAGTACTTC	CSARDSSGEYYEQYF
TRBV19	TRBJ1-5	.	.	TGTGCCACCACAGGGTTCGCGAGCAATCAGCCCCAGCATTTT	CATTGFASNQPQHF
TRBV7-8	TRBJ1-2	.	many	TGTGCCAGCAGCACCGGGGGGGACTATGGCTACACCTTC	CASSTGGDYGYTF
TRBV6-1	TRBJ1-5	.	few	TGTGCCAGCAGTGAAGGGGCGTATTCCAATCAGCCCCAGCATTTT	CASSEGAYSNQPQHF
TRBV2	TRBJ1-5	.	.	TGTGCCAGCAGTGAATTGGCAGTCCGTCAGCCCCAGCATTTT	CASSELAVRQPQHF
TRBV27	TRBJ1-2	.	few	TGTGCCAGCAGTCCCCTGGGAGGGTCTCTTGGCGGCTACACCTTC	CASSPLGGSLGGYTF
TRBV10-3	TRBJ2-2	.	.	TGTGCTTCAAATCCACAGGAATTAGGGGAGCTGTTTTTT	CASNPQELGELFF